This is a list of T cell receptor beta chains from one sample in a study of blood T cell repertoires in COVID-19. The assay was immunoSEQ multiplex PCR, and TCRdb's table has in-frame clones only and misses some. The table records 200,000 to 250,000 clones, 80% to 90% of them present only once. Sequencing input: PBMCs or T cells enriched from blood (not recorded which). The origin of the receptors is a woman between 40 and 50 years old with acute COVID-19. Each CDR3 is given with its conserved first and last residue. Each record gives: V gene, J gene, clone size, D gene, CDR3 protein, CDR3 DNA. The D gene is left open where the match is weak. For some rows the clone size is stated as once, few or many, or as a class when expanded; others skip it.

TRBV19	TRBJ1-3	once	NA	CASSIIFSGNTIYF	TGTGCCAGTAGTATTATCTTCTCTGGAAACACCATATATTTT
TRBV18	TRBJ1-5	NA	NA	CASSPGGDQPQHF	TGTGCCAGCTCACCAGGGGGCGATCAGCCCCAGCATTTT
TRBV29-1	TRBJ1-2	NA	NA	CSVFQGSYGYTF	TGCAGCGTTTTTCAGGGGAGCTATGGCTACACCTTC
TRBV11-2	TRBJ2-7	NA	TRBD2	CASSWTSGVYEQYF	TGTGCCAGCAGCTGGACTAGCGGGGTATACGAGCAGTACTTC
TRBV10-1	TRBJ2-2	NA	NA	CASSDRAGELFF	TGCGCCAGCAGTGATCGGGCCGGGGAGCTGTTTTTT
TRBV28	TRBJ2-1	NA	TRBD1	CASSPLPGQYNEQFF	TGTGCCAGCAGTCCTCTACCGGGACAGTATAATGAGCAGTTCTTC
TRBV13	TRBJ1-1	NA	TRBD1	CASGAGSRDRRNTEAFF	TGTGCCAGCGGCGCAGGTAGTCGGGACAGGAGGAACACTGAAGCTTTCTTT
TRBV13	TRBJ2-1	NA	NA	CASSSRLGAGSLSSYNEQFF	TGTGCCAGCAGCTCCCGTTTGGGGGCGGGTTCCCTGAGCTCCTACAATGAGCAGTTCTTC
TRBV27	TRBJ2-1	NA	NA	CASSLMVSNNEQFF	TGTGCCAGCAGCCTTATGGTTAGCAACAATGAGCAGTTCTTC
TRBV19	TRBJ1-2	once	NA	CASSIVGQVRYGYTF	TGTGCCAGTAGTATAGTGGGGCAGGTTCGATATGGCTACACCTTC
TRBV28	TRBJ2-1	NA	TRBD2	CASSPPSGIYNEQFF	TGTGCCAGCAGCCCGCCTAGCGGGATCTACAATGAGCAGTTCTTC